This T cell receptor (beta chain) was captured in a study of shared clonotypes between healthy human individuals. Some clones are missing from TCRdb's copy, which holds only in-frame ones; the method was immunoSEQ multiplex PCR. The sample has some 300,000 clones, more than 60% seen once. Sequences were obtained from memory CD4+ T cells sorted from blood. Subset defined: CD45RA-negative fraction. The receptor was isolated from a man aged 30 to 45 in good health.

CDR3 sequence (DNA): TGTGCCAGCAGCCACGCTCCGGGACAGGTTAACTATGGCTACACCTTC. It specifies CASSHAPGQVNYGYTF. The V call is TRBV4-2, the J call TRBJ1-2; 8 positions agree with TRBD1. The CDR3 length is 16 residues. The germline gives CDR1 LGHNA, CDR2 YNFKEQ. V gave up 3 bases and J gave up 1 base; unmatched junction bases: 7.